This TCR beta chain appears in the sequencing data of a study of breast tumors, draining lymph nodes, adjacent tissues. Study findings and constraints: Tumors had less TCR diversity than lymph nodes, more than nontumor tissue.

CDR1 is SGHAT and CDR2 is FQNNGV in the germline V gene. The CDR3 is 10 amino acids. Trimming pared 8 bases from V and 10 bases from J, leaving 11 bases between. This clonotype was observed a handful of times. Its antigen is as yet unknown. TCRdb used MiXCR to reprocess the multiplex PCR reads, holding one entry per CDR3 protein. The sample lists over 250,000 distinct CDR3 sequences, over 25% occurring once. The lymph nodes were axillary draining lymph nodes from breast cancer patients. The chain couples TRBV11-2 to TRBJ1-1, with a possible D match to TRBD1 (5 bases). Sequencing was carried out using axillary lymph node tissue. The TCR was taken from a female donor with breast cancer. Some clones in this sample may be carry-over from other donors' samples. As DNA, the CDR3 is TGTGCCAGCGGATTAAGGGGAGCTTTCTTT. Translation gives CASGLRGAFF.